The next 5 T cell receptor beta chains were all read from a single sample in a study of human T cells and chemical hapten exposure (dated by TCRdb to the early 2020s). Library preparation was by RACE. Reads for this sample came from a NextSeq 500. TCRdb reran the public reads through fastp at Q25 and MiXCR, keeping productive beta chains. Each record represents a unique CDR3 protein, reported with the most common genes and DNA among its rows. The sample table shows 80,000 to 95,000 distinct CDR3 sequences, and approximately 11% are seen once. Clones ranked in the top ten supply roughly 2% of the sample. The time point label on this specimen signifies: patch test 2, 6 weeks after DPC sensitization. The sample's treatment or condition label, decoded: therapeutic diphenylcyclopropenone sensitization with weekly scalp DPC. Sequences were derived from whole blood, sampled in connection with sensitization to the hapten diphenylcyclopropenone (DPC). Every receptor here comes from a man aged 35-49 years with alopecia areata. Some clones in this sample may be carry-over from other donors' samples.

There are a few counts of this clonotype. This sequence joins TRBV6-2 or TRBV6-3 and TRBJ2-3, with 10 nucleotides matching TRBD2. Germline assignment: CDR1 MNHEY and CDR2 SVGEGT. J gave up 2 bases and V 9 bases, and 5 bases lay outside the gene matches. The CDR3 runs to 14 residues. The CDR3 here is CASTSGIVTDTQYF. As DNA, the CDR3 is TGTGCCAGTACTAGCGGGATAGTCACAGATACGCAGTATTTT.

The CDR3 reads CASSLLGTDTMNTEAFF. In DNA, the CDR3 is TGTGCCAGCAGTTTATTGGGGACAGACACTATGAACACTGAAGCTTTCTTT. The chain links TRBV28 to TRBJ1-1; TRBD1 matches 7 bases. The CDR3 runs 17 residues. V shed 1 base and J 0 bases; nucleotides not matched to a gene: 8. The germline V gene encodes CDR1 MDHEN and CDR2 SYDVKM.

This clonotype showed up just once. The chain is built from TRBV5-1 and TRBJ2-5; 7 nucleotides line up with TRBD2. With V trimmed by 0 bases and J by 5 bases, 10 bases remained unmatched. CDR3 length: 16 amino acids. Germline V gene data show CDR1 as SGHRS and CDR2 as YFSETQ. The CDR3 spells CASSLDPGGVFETQYF. The CDR3 DNA reads TGCGCCAGCAGCTTGGATCCGGGAGGAGTATTTGAGACCCAGTACTTC.

This clonotype was counted many times. This chain connects TRBV30 to TRBJ2-3; D unresolved. The CDR3 is 11 amino acids. Trimming left V 2 bases short and J 5 bases short, with 5 bases between. CDR1 GTSNPN and CDR2 SVGIG come from the germline V gene (reference sequence). CDR3 bases: TGTGCCTGGAGTAGTGGAGATACGCAGTATTTT. This translates into CAWSSGDTQYF.

The V and J genes are TRBV11-1 and TRBJ1-1; D is undetermined. V was shortened by 6 bases and J by 8 bases, with 13 bases between the two germline ends. CDR3 length: 12 amino acids. CDR1 and CDR2 (germline): SGHAT, FQDESV (reference sequence). This CDR3 reads CASRHEGKEAFF. CDR3 DNA: TGTGCCAGCAGGCATGAAGGGAAGGAAGCTTTCTTT.